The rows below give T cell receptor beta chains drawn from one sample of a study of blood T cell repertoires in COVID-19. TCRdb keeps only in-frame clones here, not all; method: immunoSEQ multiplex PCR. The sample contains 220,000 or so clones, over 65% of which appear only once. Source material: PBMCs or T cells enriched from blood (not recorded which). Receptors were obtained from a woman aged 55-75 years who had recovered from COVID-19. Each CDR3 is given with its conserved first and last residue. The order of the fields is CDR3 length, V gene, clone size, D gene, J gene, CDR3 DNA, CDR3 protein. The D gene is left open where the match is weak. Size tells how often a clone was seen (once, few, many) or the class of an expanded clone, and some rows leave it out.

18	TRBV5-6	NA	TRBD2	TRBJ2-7	TGTGCCAGCAGCTCCGTCCAGGGAGAGCGGGGAGACGCCTACGAGCAGTACTTC	CASSSVQGERGDAYEQYF
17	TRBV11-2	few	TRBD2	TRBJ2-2	TGTGCCAGCAGCCCCCGGGGGGGCGGGAGGGCCCCCGGGGAGCTGTTTTTT	CASSPRGGGRAPGELFF
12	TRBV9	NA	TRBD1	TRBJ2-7	TGTGCCAGCCCGGGACAGTCCTACGAGCAGTACTTC	CASPGQSYEQYF
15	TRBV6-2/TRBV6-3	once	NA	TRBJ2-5	TGTGCCAGCAGTTACTCGCTGCCAGGACAAGAGACCCAGTACTTC	CASSYSLPGQETQYF
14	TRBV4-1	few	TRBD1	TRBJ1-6	TGCGCCAGCAGCCGGGACAGGGGCAATTCACCCCTCCACTTT	CASSRDRGNSPLHF
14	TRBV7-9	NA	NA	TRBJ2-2	TGTGCCAGCAGCCCAACAGGGCGAACCGGGGAGCTGTTTTTT	CASSPTGRTGELFF
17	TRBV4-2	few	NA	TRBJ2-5	TGTGCCAGCAGCCAAGATCGAGGAGGAACAGGGCAGGAGACCCAGTACTTC	CASSQDRGGTGQETQYF
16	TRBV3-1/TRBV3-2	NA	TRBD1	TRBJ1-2	TGTGCCAGCAGCCAAGACCGACAGGGGGCAAGGTATGGCTACACCTTC	CASSQDRQGARYGYTF
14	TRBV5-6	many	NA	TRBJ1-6	TGTGCCAGCAGCTGGGGTCAGGGAGGCTCACCCCTCCACTTT	CASSWGQGGSPLHF
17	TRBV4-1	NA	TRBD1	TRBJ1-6	TGCGCCAGCAGCCACGTATTGGGACAGGGGGTAAATTCACCCCTCCACTTT	CASSHVLGQGVNSPLHF
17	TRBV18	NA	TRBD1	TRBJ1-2	TGTGCCAGCTCACCCCTTCGAGACAGGGGCGATAACTATGGCTACACCTTC	CASSPLRDRGDNYGYTF
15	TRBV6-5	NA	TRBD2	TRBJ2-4	TGTGCCAGCAGTAGCACCGGGGGGGGTAAAACCATTCAGTACTTC	CASSSTGGGKTIQYF
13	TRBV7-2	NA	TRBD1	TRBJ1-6	TGTGCCAGCAGCTCCCAGGACAGGGACAAGCTCCACTTT	CASSSQDRDKLHF
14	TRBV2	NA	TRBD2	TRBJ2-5	TGTGCCAGCATTCAGACTGGGGGGGGAGAGACCCAGTACTTC	CASIQTGGGETQYF
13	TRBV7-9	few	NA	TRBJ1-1	TGTGCCAGCAGCGTCGCTATGAACACTGAAGCTTTCTTT	CASSVAMNTEAFF
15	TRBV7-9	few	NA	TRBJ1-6	TGTGCCAGCAGCTTCGGTCGGGTCGGGGATTCACCCCTCCACTTT	CASSFGRVGDSPLHF
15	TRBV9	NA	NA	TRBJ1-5	TGTGCCAGCAGCGTAGACGGGTCAGGGGTTCAGCCCCAGCATTTT	CASSVDGSGVQPQHF
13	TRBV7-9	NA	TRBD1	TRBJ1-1	TGTGCCAGCAGCCCACAGGGGAGCACTGAAGCTTTCTTT	CASSPQGSTEAFF
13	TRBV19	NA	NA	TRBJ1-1	TGTGCCAGTAGTGCACAGGGAAAAGGTGAAGCTTTCTTT	CASSAQGKGEAFF
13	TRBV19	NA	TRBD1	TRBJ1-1	TGTGCCAGTAGTACAGAAGGGACAGTTGAAGCTTTCTTT	CASSTEGTVEAFF
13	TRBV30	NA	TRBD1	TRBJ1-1	TGTGCCTGGAGCGGGACAGGGAACACTGAAGCTTTCTTT	CAWSGTGNTEAFF
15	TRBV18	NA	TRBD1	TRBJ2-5	TGTGCCAGCTCACTTCTACCCGGGGACAGAGAGACCCAGTACTTC	CASSLLPGDRETQYF
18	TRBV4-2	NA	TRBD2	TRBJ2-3	TGTGCCAGCAGCCAAGTTGGACTAGCGGGAGGGACCGCAGATACGCAGTATTTT	CASSQVGLAGGTADTQYF
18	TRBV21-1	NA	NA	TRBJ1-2	TGTGCCAGCAGCAAAAAACCGCCCTACAGGGGGCGCATGGGGGGCTACACCTTC	CASSKKPPYRGRMGGYTF
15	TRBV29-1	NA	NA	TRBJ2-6	TGCAGCGTTGAAGATCTAGTTTATGGGGCCAACGTCCTGACTTTC	CSVEDLVYGANVLTF
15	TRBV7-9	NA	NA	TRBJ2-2	TGTGCCAGCAGCTTAGGCGCGGGCTACACCGGGGAGCTGTTTTTT	CASSLGAGYTGELFF
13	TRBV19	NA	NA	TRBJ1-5	TGTGCCAGTAGTTTAAGCCCTAATCAGCCCCAGCATTTT	CASSLSPNQPQHF
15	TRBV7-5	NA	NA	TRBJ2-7	TGTGTCAGAAGCCTGACAGTGAAGAGCTCCTACGAGCAGTACTTC	CVRSLTVKSSYEQYF
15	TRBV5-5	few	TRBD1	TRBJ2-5	TGTGCCAGCAGCCCCTGGACAGGGGAACAAGAGACCCAGTACTTC	CASSPWTGEQETQYF
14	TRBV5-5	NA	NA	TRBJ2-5	TGTGCCAGCAGCTCTCAGCAGGGGACGGAGACCCAGTACTTC	CASSSQQGTETQYF
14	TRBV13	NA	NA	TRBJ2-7	TGTGCCAGCAGCTTCACGACAGACTCCTACGAGCAGTACTTC	CASSFTTDSYEQYF
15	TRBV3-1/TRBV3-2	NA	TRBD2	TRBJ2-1	TGTGCCAGCAGCCGGACTAGTGGGACCTACAATGAGCAGTTCTTC	CASSRTSGTYNEQFF
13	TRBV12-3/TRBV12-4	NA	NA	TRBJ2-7	TGTGCCAGCAGGCGCGGCGGTAGCTACGAGCAGTACTTC	CASRRGGSYEQYF
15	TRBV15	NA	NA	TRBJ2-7	TGTGCCACCAGCAGAGATCTCCTGGAGGACTACGAGCAGTACTTC	CATSRDLLEDYEQYF
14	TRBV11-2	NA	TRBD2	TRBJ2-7	TGTGCCAGCAGCTCGACTAGCGTTTCCTACGAGCAGTACTTC	CASSSTSVSYEQYF
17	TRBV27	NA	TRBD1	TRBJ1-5	TGTGCCAGCAGATCCATGGGGTTGGACAGGGTTAATCAGCCCCAGCATTTT	CASRSMGLDRVNQPQHF
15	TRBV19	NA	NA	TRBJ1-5	TGTGCCAGTAGTATTTGGCAGGGGATAAATCAGCCCCAGCATTTT	CASSIWQGINQPQHF
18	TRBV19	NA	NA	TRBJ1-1	TGTGCCAGTAGTATAGACGAGGATAAAAGGCCCACAAACACTGAAGCTTTCTTT	CASSIDEDKRPTNTEAFF
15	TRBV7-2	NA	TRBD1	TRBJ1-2	TGTGCCAGCAGCTTAGCAACAGGGGGCAACTATGGCTACACCTTC	CASSLATGGNYGYTF
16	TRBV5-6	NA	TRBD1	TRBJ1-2	TGTGCCAGCAGCTTCGGGGACAGGGGCGGGATATATGGCTACACCTTC	CASSFGDRGGIYGYTF
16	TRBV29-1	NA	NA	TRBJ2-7	TGCAGCGTTGAAGATCAGGGGACATCGGCTTCCCACGAGCAGTACTTC	CSVEDQGTSASHEQYF
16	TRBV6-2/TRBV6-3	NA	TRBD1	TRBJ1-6	TGTGCCAGCAGTTACTCCGGACAGGGAAATAATTCACCCCTCCACTTT	CASSYSGQGNNSPLHF
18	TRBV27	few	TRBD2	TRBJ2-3	TGTGCCAGCAGTTTATTTGCGGGAGGGCCCCCCCGCACAGATACGCAGTATTTT	CASSLFAGGPPRTDTQYF
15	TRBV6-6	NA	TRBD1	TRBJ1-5	TGTGCCAGCAGTGAGACAGGGGGACGGAATCAGCCCCAGCATTTT	CASSETGGRNQPQHF
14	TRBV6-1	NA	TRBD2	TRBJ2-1	TGTGCCAGCAGTACTAGCGGGGGATACAATGAGCAGTTCTTC	CASSTSGGYNEQFF
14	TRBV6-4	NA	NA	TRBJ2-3	TGTGCCAGCAGCGCGGGCCTCAGCACAGATACGCAGTATTTT	CASSAGLSTDTQYF
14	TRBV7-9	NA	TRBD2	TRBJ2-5	TGTGCCAGCAGCTCGGGACTAGCCGGGGAGACCCAGTACTTC	CASSSGLAGETQYF
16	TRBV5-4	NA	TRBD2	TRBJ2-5	TGTGCCAGCAGCTTTCTGACGGGAGGGCCCCAAGAGACCCAGTACTTC	CASSFLTGGPQETQYF
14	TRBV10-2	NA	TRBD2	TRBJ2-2	TGCGCCAGCAGGACTAGCGGGAGTGCCGGGGAGCTGTTTTTT	CASRTSGSAGELFF